The clone carrying this TCR beta chain was detected only once. The sample belongs to a study of T cell changes during pregnancy in multiple sclerosis. This CDR3 comprises 14 residues. V was shortened by 5 bases and J by 2 bases, with 12 bases between the two germline ends. Germline V gene lookup returns CDR1 MDHEN and CDR2 SYDVKM. Measured with immunoSEQ multiplex PCR; TCRdb has only the in-frame clones, and not every one. The sample holds approximately 52,000 clones, around 92% seen once. The input for sequencing was CD4+ T cells from peripheral blood mononuclear cells, taken after pregnancy. This chain connects TRBV28 to TRBJ2-5; D possibly corresponds to TRBD2 (6 bases). The receptor was derived from a female donor with multiple sclerosis, enrolled in a pregnancy study. This chain's CDR3 is CASSAVGGQETQYF. The CDR3 coding sequence is TGTGCCAGCAGTGCCGTGGGGGGACAAGAGACCCAGTACTTC.